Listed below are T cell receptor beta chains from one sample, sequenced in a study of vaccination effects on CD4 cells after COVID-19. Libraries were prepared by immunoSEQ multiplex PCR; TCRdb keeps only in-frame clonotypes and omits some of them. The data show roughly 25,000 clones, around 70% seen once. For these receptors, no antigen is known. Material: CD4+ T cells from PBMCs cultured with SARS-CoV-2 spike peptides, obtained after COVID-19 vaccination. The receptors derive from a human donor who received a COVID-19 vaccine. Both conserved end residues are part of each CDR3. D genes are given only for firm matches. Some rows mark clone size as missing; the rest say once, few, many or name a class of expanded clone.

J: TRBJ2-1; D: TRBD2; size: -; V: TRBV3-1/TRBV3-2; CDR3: CASSRIAGTSGIGRQFF; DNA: TGTGCCAGCAGCCGGATCGCCGGGACTAGCGGGATCGGACGGCAGTTCTTC
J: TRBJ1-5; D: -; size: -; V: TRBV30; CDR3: CAWSVQFRGSNQPQHF; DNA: TGTGCCTGGAGTGTACAATTCAGGGGCAGCAATCAGCCCCAGCATTTT
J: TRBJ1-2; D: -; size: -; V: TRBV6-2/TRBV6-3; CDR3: CASSRPGLGGYTF; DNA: TGTGCCAGCAGTAGACCGGGACTTGGTGGCTACACCTTC
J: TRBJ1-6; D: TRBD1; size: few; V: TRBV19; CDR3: CASSTADWWTGRSPLHF; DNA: TGTGCCAGTAGCACCGCTGACTGGTGGACAGGGCGTTCACCCCTCCACTTT
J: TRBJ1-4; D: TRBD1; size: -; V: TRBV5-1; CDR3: CASSLTGTGGREKLFF; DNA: TGCGCCAGCAGCTTGACGGGGACAGGGGGACGGGAAAAACTGTTTTTT
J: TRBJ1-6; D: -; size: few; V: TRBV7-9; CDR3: CASSPRVTDNSPLHF; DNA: TGTGCCAGCAGCCCCAGGGTTACGGATAATTCACCCCTCCACTTT
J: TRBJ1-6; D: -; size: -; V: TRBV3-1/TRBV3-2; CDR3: CASSHAGSSNSPLHF; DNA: TGTGCCAGCAGCCACGCAGGGAGCAGCAATTCACCCCTCCACTTT
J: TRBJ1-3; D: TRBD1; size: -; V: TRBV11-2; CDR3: CASRAPGGAGNTIYF; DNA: TGTGCCAGCAGGGCCCCAGGGGGCGCCGGAAACACCATATATTTT
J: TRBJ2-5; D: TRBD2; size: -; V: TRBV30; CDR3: CAWSVGSGGETQYF; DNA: TGTGCCTGGAGTGTAGGTAGCGGGGGTGAGACCCAGTACTTC
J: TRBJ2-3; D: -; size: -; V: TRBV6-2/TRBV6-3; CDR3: CASSSDWLSTDTQYF; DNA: TGTGCCAGCAGTTCGGACTGGTTGAGCACAGATACGCAGTATTTT
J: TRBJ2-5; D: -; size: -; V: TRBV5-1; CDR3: CASSLVPGTKQETQYF; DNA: TGCGCCAGCAGCTTGGTTCCAGGGACAAAGCAAGAGACCCAGTACTTC
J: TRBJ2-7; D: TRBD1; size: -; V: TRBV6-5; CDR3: CASSSTGGLDEQYF; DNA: TGTGCCAGCAGTTCGACAGGGGGCTTGGACGAGCAGTACTTC
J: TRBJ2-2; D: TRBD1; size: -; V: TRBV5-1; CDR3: CASSLAPGGPGELFF; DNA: TGCGCCAGCAGCTTGGCGCCAGGGGGCCCCGGGGAGCTGTTTTTT
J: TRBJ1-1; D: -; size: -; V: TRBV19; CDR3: CASSSGLNTEAFF; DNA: TGTGCCAGTAGTTCAGGGTTGAACACTGAAGCTTTCTTT
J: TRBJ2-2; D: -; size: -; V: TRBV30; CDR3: CAWGGQQVGELFF; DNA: TGTGCCTGGGGGGGCCAACAGGTCGGGGAGCTGTTTTTT
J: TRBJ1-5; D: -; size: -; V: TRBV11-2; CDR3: CASSPAGRQPQHF; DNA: TGTGCCAGCAGCCCGGCAGGGAGGCAGCCCCAGCATTTT
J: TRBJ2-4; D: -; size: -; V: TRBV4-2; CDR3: CASSPLSIQAKNIQYF; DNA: TGTGCCAGCAGCCCCCTCTCAATCCAAGCCAAAAACATTCAGTACTTC
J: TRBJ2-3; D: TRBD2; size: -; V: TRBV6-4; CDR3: CASSPKAAGGGDTQYF; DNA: TGTGCCAGCAGTCCAAAAGCAGCTGGGGGGGGAGATACGCAGTATTTT
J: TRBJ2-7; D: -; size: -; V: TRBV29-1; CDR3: CSVEEGRGRSYEQYF; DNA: TGCAGCGTTGAAGAGGGGAGGGGGCGAAGCTACGAGCAGTACTTC
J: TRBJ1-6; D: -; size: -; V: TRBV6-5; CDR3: CASTTGRTYNSPLHF; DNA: TGTGCCAGCACCACAGGGAGGACCTATAATTCACCCCTCCACTTT
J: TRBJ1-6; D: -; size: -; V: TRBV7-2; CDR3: CASSPARSPLHF; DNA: TGTGCCAGCAGCCCGGCGCGTTCACCCCTCCACTTT
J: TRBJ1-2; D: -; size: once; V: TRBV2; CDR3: CAGGADPKGYTF; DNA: TGTGCCGGGGGAGCAGACCCAAAAGGCTACACCTTC